The 18 T cell receptor beta chains given below trace back to one sample, sequenced in a study of cytomegalovirus exposure and HLA in healthy donors. Measured with immunoSEQ multiplex PCR; TCRdb has only the in-frame clones, and not every one. The data show about 73,000 clones, roughly 95% seen once. Sequenced material: PBMCs. These receptor sequences come from a man in his late teens or twenties in good health and CMV-seronegative.

This clone was observed once. V is TRBV29-1 and J is TRBJ1-2, with TRBD1 identical over 8 bases. Germline V gene data show CDR1 as SQVTM and CDR2 as ANQGSEA. The CDR3 is made up of 14 amino acids. Losses at the gene ends were 1 base for V and 7 bases for J; bases not matched to a gene: 8. The CDR3 DNA reads as TGCAGCGTTGAAGTCGGACAGGGTTTCGCTGGCTACACCTTC. Residues: CSVEVGQGFAGYTF. The full variable domain, completed using reference TRBV29-1 and TRBJ1-2, is SAVISQKPSRDICQRGTSLTIQCQVDSQVTMMFWYRQQPGQSLTLIATANQGSEATYESGFVIDKFPISRPNLTFSTLTVSNMSPEDSSIYLCSVEVGQGFAGYTFGSGTRLTVV.

This chain links TRBV6-5 with TRBJ2-7; 7 bases are a match to TRBD2. Per germline, CDR1 MNHEY and CDR2 SVGAGI. Trimming took 9 bases from V and 1 from J; bases not matched to a gene: 12. The CDR3 loop spans 15 amino acids. CDR3 amino acids: CARATETSLSYEQYF. The CDR3 DNA reads TGTGCCAGAGCGACCGAGACTAGCCTTTCCTACGAGCAGTACTTC.

CDR3 coding DNA: TGTGCCAGCAGTCCCGGGACTAGCGGCTACAATGAGCAGTTCTTC. Its translation: CASSPGTSGYNEQFF. The chain is built from TRBV27 and TRBJ2-1; 11 bases are shared with TRBD2. Germline CDR1 reads MNHEY; CDR2 reads SMNVEV (reference sequence). This CDR3 contains 15 residues. V gave up 5 bases and J gave up 3 bases; unmatched junction bases: 3.

The V call is TRBV18, the J call TRBJ1-2, with D unresolved. Per germline, CDR1 KGHSH and CDR2 LQKENI. V lost 2 bases and J lost 3, with 10 bases in between. This CDR3 spans 14 amino acids. CDR3 nucleotide sequence: TGTGCCAGCTCACCAAGTAGTCGAGACTATGGCTACACCTTC. This codes for CASSPSSRDYGYTF.

This chain uses TRBV19 with TRBJ2-1; TRBD1 matches 7 bases. The CDR3 extends over 17 amino acids. V was clipped by 5 bases and J by 4 bases; unmatched bases: 14. The germline gives CDR1 LNHDA, CDR2 SQIVND (reference sequence). The CDR3 loop reads CASSLRDRRVGYNEQFF. DNA for the CDR3: TGTGCCAGTAGTCTCCGGGACAGAAGGGTGGGGTACAATGAGCAGTTCTTC. The full variable domain, in which reference TRBV19 and TRBJ2-1 provide the parts outside the CDR3, is DGGITQSPKYLFRKEGQNVTLSCEQNLNHDAMYWYRQDPGQGLRLIYYSQIVNDFQKGDIAEGYSVSREKKESFPLTVTSAQKNPTAFYLCASSLRDRRVGYNEQFFGPGTRLTVL.

The V gene is TRBV7-3, the J gene TRBJ2-5, with 7 bases identical to TRBD1. This CDR3 is built from 14 residues. Unmatched junction bases numbered 4, after V lost 5 bases and J lost 1 base. CDR1 is SGHTA, CDR2 FQGTGA, per germline. The DNA for the CDR3 is TGTGCCAGCAGCCCACGGGACAGCCAAGAGACCCAGTACTTC. The encoded protein is CASSPRDSQETQYF. Together with reference TRBV7-3 and TRBJ2-5, the CDR3 gives the full variable domain: GAGVSQTPSNKVTEKGKYVELRCDPISGHTALYWYRQSLGQGPEFLIYFQGTGAADDSGLPNDRFFAVRPEGSVSTLKIQRTERGDSAVYLCASSPRDSQETQYFGPGTRLLVL.

V and J are TRBV10-3 and TRBJ1-2; D is uncertain. The V gene lost 3 bases and the J gene lost 3 bases, with 14 bases spanning the gap. The CDR3 has 15 residues. The germline V gene encodes CDR1 ENHRY and CDR2 SYGVKD. CDR3: CAISDDGKGDYGYTF. CDR3 coding DNA: TGTGCCATCAGTGACGACGGGAAGGGAGACTATGGCTACACCTTC.

Turning to this clone: The same CDR3 arises from other DNA sequences in this sample as well. J is TRBJ1-1 and V is TRBV19; tentatively, D is TRBD1 (5 bases). CDR1 is LNHDA and CDR2 is SQIVND in the germline V gene (reference sequence). V shed 1 base and J shed 0 bases, with 6 bases lying between them. CDR3 length: 14 residues. CDR3 in DNA: TGTGCCAGTAGTATAGCAGGGTTGAACACTGAAGCTTTCTTT. This codes for CASSIAGLNTEAFF.

The chain carries TRBV7-8 and TRBJ2-2, with D perhaps TRBD2 (5 bases). This CDR3 comprises 13 residues. Germline CDR1 reads SGHVS; CDR2 reads FQNEAQ. V shed 2 bases and J shed 7 bases, with 8 bases lying between them. The CDR3 region is CASSLKRVGELFF. The CDR3 nucleotides read TGTGCCAGCAGCTTAAAGAGGGTCGGGGAGCTGTTTTTT.

The gene calls are TRBV27 and TRBJ2-5; D is perhaps TRBD2 (5 bases). The CDR3 is made up of 15 amino acids. CDR1 MNHEY and CDR2 SMNVEV come from the germline V gene (reference sequence). Trimming shortened V by 6 bases and J by 4 bases, and 18 bases separated the two germline ends. Here the CDR3 reads CASSRLPVRAETQYF. CDR3 in DNA: TGTGCCAGCAGCCGACTACCCGTCAGAGCAGAGACCCAGTACTTC.

This rearrangement joins TRBV7-9 to TRBJ2-1; D gene unclear. V was pared by 5 bases and J by 0 bases, with 5 bases between. Germline V CDR1 and CDR2: SEHNR, FQNEAQ (reference sequence). The CDR3 runs to 13 residues. CDR3: CASSPSSYNEQFF. The CDR3 nucleotides read TGTGCCAGCAGCCCGAGCTCCTACAATGAGCAGTTCTTC.

A word on this clone: The missing conserved phenylalanine or tryptophan at the end of this CDR3 makes a read error likely. It is unclear where the CDR3 begins or ends on the DNA, so no DNA is shown, and the CDR3 is as TCRdb lists it. This chain links TRBV7-3 with TRBJ2-7; the DNA was not compared with TRBD2, the D call given in the table. CDR1 is SGHTA and CDR2 is FQGTGA in the germline V gene. The CDR3 length equals 14 residues, ends included. CDR3 sequence: CASSFIPGLAGGFT.

This rearrangement joins TRBV28 to TRBJ2-3, with 12 nucleotides matching TRBD2. The CDR3 is made up of 16 amino acids. CDR1 is MDHEN and CDR2 is SYDVKM in the germline V gene. V lost 6 bases and J lost 0; bases outside the gene matches: 4. CDR3 region: CASRLAGGRSTDTQYF. As DNA, the CDR3 is TGTGCCAGCAGGCTAGCGGGGGGGAGGAGCACAGATACGCAGTATTTT.

V usage is TRBV5-1 and J usage is TRBJ2-1; 10 nucleotides match TRBD2. The ends lost 4 bases at V and 4 bases at J; junction bases unmatched: 5. This CDR3 is built from 15 residues. Germline assignment: CDR1 SGHRS and CDR2 YFSETQ. The CDR3 nucleotides are TGCGCCAGCAGCGCGGGACTAGCGACTTACAATGAGCAGTTCTTC. It yields the protein CASSAGLATYNEQFF.

CDR3 coding DNA: TGTGCCAGCAGTGAACTATACGCCGGGAGGGCTGGCGGGGAAGCTTTCTTT. Encoded protein: CASSELYAGRAGGEAFF. The chain combines TRBV2 with TRBJ1-1; D unclear. The CDR3 is 17 residues long. The germline CDR1 and CDR2 sequences are SNHLY and FYNNEI. With 2 bases removed from V and 8 bases from J, the gap between germline ends came to 24 bases.

This chain connects TRBV7-9 to TRBJ2-5; TRBD1 is a possible D gene (6 bases). The V end lost 3 bases, the J end lost 2 bases, and 13 bases lay between the germline ends. Per germline, CDR1 SEHNR and CDR2 FQNEAQ (reference sequence). The CDR3 is made up of 15 amino acids. CDR3 loop: CASSFDRRPQETQYF. The CDR3 bases are TGTGCCAGCAGCTTTGACAGGAGGCCTCAAGAGACCCAGTACTTC.

A single count supports this clone. The gene calls are TRBV9 and TRBJ1-1; TRBD1 matches 10 bases. Germline V gene lookup returns CDR1 SGDLS and CDR2 YYNGEE. Trimming at V came to 3 bases and at J to 6 bases, leaving 8 bases not matched to a gene. The CDR3 runs 15 residues. The CDR3: CASSDMDRGRPEAFF. CDR3 DNA: TGTGCCAGCAGCGATATGGACAGGGGGAGGCCTGAAGCTTTCTTT.

The chain links TRBV11-2 to TRBJ1-3, with 7 bases matching TRBD1. Germline values: CDR1 SGHAT, CDR2 FQNNGV. The CDR3 loop spans 15 amino acids. The V gene end was trimmed by 4 bases and the J gene end by 4 bases; junction bases not matched to a gene: 7. The CDR3 DNA is TGTGCCAGCAGCTCCGTACCGGGACAGGGAAACACCATATATTTT. Translation: CASSSVPGQGNTIYF.